The 12 T cell receptor beta chains below were found in one sample sequenced in a study of cytomegalovirus exposure and HLA in healthy donors. TCRdb's table, derived via immunoSEQ multiplex PCR, lists solely in-frame clones and lacks some. The table records approximately 120,000 clones, 90% to 97% of them present only once. Sequencing was performed on PBMCs. The receptors here all came from a man between 18 and 29 years old in good health and CMV-seronegative.

V is TRBV13 and J is TRBJ1-3; D gene unclear. Trimming cost V 8 bases and J 5 bases, with 10 bases left between them. The CDR3 consists of 12 residues. In germline, CDR1 is PRHDT, CDR2 FYEKMQ (reference sequence). In DNA, the CDR3 is TGTGCCAGCGAGGGAGCCCGAAACACCATATATTTT. Protein sequence: CASEGARNTIYF. Full variable domain (rest looked up from reference TRBV13 and TRBJ1-3): AAGVIQSPRHLIKEKRETATLKCYPIPRHDTVYWYQQGPGQDPQFLISFYEKMQSDKGSIPDRFSAQQFSDYHSELNMSSLELGDSALYFCASEGARNTIYFGEGSWLTVV.

The chain employs TRBV28 and TRBJ1-1, with D hard to call. Trimming pared 6 bases from V and 4 bases from J, leaving 18 bases between. CDR1 and CDR2 from the germline V gene are MDHEN and SYDVKM. The CDR3 length is 15 residues. CDR3 coding DNA: TGTGCCAGCAGGGAATTAATGGCGGAGGGCACTGAAGCTTTCTTT. Its translation is CASRELMAEGTEAFF. Combining the CDR3 with reference TRBV28 and TRBJ1-1 gives the whole variable domain DVKVTQSSRYLVKRTGEKVFLECVQDMDHENMFWYRQDPGLGLRLIYFSYDVKMKEKGDIPEGYSVSREKKERFSLILESASTNQTSMYLCASRELMAEGTEAFFGQGTRLTVV.

This chain uses TRBV5-1 with TRBJ2-3; the match to TRBD2 covers 9 bases. V was pared by 0 bases and J by 4 bases, with 9 bases of the junction left unmatched. This CDR3 is 17 amino acids long. CDR1 and CDR2 from the germline V gene are SGHRS and YFSETQ. CDR3 region: CASSLAGVAGAADTQYF. The CDR3 nucleotides read TGCGCCAGCAGCTTGGCCGGGGTAGCGGGAGCTGCAGATACGCAGTATTTT. The full variable domain, its missing parts supplied by reference TRBV5-1 and TRBJ2-3, is KAGVTQTPRYLIKTRGQQVTLSCSPISGHRSVSWYQQTPGQGLQFLFEYFSETQRNKGNFPGRFSGRQFSNSRSEMNVSTLELGDSALYLCASSLAGVAGAADTQYFGPGTRLTVL.

The chain carries TRBV19 and TRBJ2-1; 9 nucleotides agree with TRBD2. The CDR3 runs 13 residues. Germline assignment: CDR1 LNHDA and CDR2 SQIVND (reference sequence). After removal of 5 bases from V and 7 bases from J, the junction contained 3 bases not matched to a gene. The CDR3 sequence is CASSPGLANEQFF. In DNA, the CDR3 is TGTGCCAGTAGTCCGGGACTAGCAAATGAGCAGTTCTTC.

V and J are TRBV29-1 and TRBJ2-2, with a tentative D call TRBD2 (6 bases). Trimming pared 1 base from V and 2 bases from J, leaving 20 bases between. In germline, CDR1 is SQVTM, CDR2 ANQGSEA. CDR3 length: 18 residues. The CDR3 is CSVEGTGDLTPNTGELFF. The CDR3 DNA reads TGCAGCGTTGAAGGAACGGGGGATTTAACTCCCAACACCGGGGAGCTGTTTTTT.

The chain's CDR3 is CASSFYRGLYSNQPQHF. CDR3 in DNA: TGTGCCAGCAGTTTTTACAGGGGGCTATATAGCAATCAGCCCCAGCATTTT. The genes are TRBV28 and TRBJ1-5, with TRBD1 matching over 9 bases. The junction had 6 bases not matched to a gene; V was cut back by 3 bases and J by 0 bases. The CDR3 length is 17 residues. CDR1 and CDR2 from the germline V gene are MDHEN and SYDVKM.

The chain carries TRBV30 and TRBJ2-7, with TRBD2 matching over 13 bases. The junction had 11 bases not matched to a gene; V was cut back by 1 base and J by 5 bases. The CDR3 has 17 residues. The germline gives CDR1 GTSNPN, CDR2 SVGIG (reference sequence). In nucleotides, the CDR3 is TGTGCCTGGAGTGGCCTCCTACTAGCGGGAGGGCCCCACGAGCAGTACTTC. Residues: CAWSGLLLAGGPHEQYF.

The chain recombines TRBV7-8 with TRBJ2-2; 7 bases are a match to TRBD1. The V segment lost 1 base and the J segment 6 bases; nucleotides outside the gene matches: 5. The CDR3 runs 15 residues. Germline CDR1 is SGHVS and CDR2 is FQNEAQ. In DNA form, the CDR3 reads TGTGCCAGCAGCTTAGACAGGGGAAGATCCGGGGAGCTGTTTTTT. Translated, it gives CASSLDRGRSGELFF.

The gene calls are TRBV4-3 and TRBJ2-7, with 9 bases fitting TRBD2. The CDR3 loop spans 16 amino acids. V gave up 1 base and J gave up 0 bases; unmatched junction bases: 4. CDR1 and CDR2 from the germline V gene are LGHNA and YSLEER. CDR3 in amino acids: CASSQAAGGTSYEQYF. The CDR3, as DNA: TGCGCCAGCAGCCAAGCAGCGGGAGGCACCTCCTACGAGCAGTACTTC.

J is TRBJ1-2 and V is TRBV27, with 8 bases lining up with TRBD1. J lost 10 bases, V lost 11 bases, and 15 bases had no gene match. Germline values: CDR1 MNHEY, CDR2 SMNVEV (reference sequence). The length of the CDR3 is 13 residues. The CDR3 coding sequence is TGTGCCTTCCTTATCACAGGGGGGGTGGACTACACCTTC. Translated, it gives CAFLITGGVDYTF.

V and J are TRBV4-3 and TRBJ2-2; TRBD2 matches at 12 bases. With 3 bases clipped from V and 1 base from J, the junction kept 3 bases outside the gene matches. Germline V lookup: CDR1 LGHNA, CDR2 YSLEER. The CDR3 has 17 amino acids. The CDR3 spells CASSQTSGRWNTGELFF. The CDR3 DNA is TGCGCCAGCAGCCAGACTAGCGGGAGATGGAACACCGGGGAGCTGTTTTTT.

V and J are TRBV7-3 and TRBJ2-1; 9 positions match TRBD2. V was pared by 2 bases and J by 4 bases, with 9 bases of the junction left unmatched. Germline lookup yields CDR1 SGHTA and CDR2 FQGTGA. This CDR3 has 17 residues. The DNA of the CDR3 is TGTGCCAGCAGCTTATGGGTTAGCGGGGGAGTATACAATGAGCAGTTCTTC. Its protein is CASSLWVSGGVYNEQFF.